Below, one T cell receptor beta chain is given with its context. Here immunoSEQ multiplex PCR was the method, and the copy in TCRdb shows in-frame clones only, minus some. Found here are about 250,000 clones, about 91% of them singletons; the top ten hold around 6.5%. These data belong to a study of blood T cell repertoires in COVID-19. The receptor was derived from a woman in her twenties or thirties with COVID-19, enrolled during active disease. Sequences were obtained from peripheral blood.

CDR3 loop: CAWSGGQGHYGYTF. The CDR3 coding sequence is TGTGCCTGGAGTGGCGGACAGGGACACTATGGCTACACCTTC. This chain connects TRBV30 to TRBJ1-2; 8 bases are a match to TRBD1. V lost 1 base and J lost 3; bases outside the gene matches: 4. This CDR3 comprises 14 residues. From germline, CDR1 is GTSNPN and CDR2 SVGIG (reference sequence). The variable domain in full, with the rest retrieved from reference TRBV30 and TRBJ1-2, is SQTIHQWPATLVQPVGSPLSLECTVEGTSNPNLYWYRQAAGRGLQLLFYSVGIGQISSEVPQNLSASRPQDRQFILSSKKLLLSDSGFYLCAWSGGQGHYGYTFGSGTRLTVV.